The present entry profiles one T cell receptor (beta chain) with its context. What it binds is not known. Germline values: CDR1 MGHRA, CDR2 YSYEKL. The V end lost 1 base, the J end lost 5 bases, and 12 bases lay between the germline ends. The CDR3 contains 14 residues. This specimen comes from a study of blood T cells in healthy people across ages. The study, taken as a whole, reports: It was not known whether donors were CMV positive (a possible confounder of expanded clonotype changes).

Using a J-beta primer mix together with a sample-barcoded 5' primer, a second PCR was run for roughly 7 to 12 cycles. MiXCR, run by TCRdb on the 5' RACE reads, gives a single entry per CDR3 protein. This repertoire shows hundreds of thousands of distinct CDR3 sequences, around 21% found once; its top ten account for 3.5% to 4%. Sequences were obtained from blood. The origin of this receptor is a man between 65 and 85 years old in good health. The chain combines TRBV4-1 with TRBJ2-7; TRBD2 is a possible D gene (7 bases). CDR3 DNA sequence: TGCGCCAGCAGCCAAGCGGGGGGCTGGAACGAGCAGTACTTC. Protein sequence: CASSQAGGWNEQYF.